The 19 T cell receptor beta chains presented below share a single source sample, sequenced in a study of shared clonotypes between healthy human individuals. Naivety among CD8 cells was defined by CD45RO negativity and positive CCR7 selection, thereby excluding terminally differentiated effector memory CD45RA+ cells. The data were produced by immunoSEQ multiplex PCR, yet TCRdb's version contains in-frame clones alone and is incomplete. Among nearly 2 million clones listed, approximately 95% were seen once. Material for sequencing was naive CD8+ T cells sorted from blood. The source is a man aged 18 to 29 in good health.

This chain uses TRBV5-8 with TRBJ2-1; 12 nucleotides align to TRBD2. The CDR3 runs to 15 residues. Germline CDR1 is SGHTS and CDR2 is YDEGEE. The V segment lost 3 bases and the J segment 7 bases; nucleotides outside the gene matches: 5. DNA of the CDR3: TGTGCCAGCAGCTCCCTAGCGGGGGGGCTAAATGAGCAGTTCTTC. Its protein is CASSSLAGGLNEQFF.

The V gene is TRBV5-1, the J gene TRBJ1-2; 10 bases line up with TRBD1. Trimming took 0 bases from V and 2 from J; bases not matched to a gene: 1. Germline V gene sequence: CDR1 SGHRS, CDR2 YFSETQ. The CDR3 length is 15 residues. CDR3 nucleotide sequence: TGCGCCAGCAGCTTGGAGGGACAGGGGAACTATGGCTACACCTTC. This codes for CASSLEGQGNYGYTF.

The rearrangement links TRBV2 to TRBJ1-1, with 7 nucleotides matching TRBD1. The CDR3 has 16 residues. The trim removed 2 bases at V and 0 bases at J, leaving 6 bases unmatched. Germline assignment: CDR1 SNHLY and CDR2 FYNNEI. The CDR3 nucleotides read TGTGCCAGCAGTGAATGGGGGACAGTAATGAACACTGAAGCTTTCTTT. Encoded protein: CASSEWGTVMNTEAFF.

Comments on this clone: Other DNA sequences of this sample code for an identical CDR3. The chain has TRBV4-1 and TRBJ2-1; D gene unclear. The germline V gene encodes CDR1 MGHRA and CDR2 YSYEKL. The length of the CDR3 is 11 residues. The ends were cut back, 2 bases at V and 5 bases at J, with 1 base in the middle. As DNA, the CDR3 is TGCGCCAGCAGCCAACACAATGAGCAGTTCTTC. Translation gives CASSQHNEQFF.

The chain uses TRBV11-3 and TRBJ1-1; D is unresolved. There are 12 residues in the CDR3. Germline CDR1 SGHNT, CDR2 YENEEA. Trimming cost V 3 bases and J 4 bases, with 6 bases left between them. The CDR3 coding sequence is TGTGCCAGCAGCTTCGGGAGCACTGAAGCTTTCTTT. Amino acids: CASSFGSTEAFF.

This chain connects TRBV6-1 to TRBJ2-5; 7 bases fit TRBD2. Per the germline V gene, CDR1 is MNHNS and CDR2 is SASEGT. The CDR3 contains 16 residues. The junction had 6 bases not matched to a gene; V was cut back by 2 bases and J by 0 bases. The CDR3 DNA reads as TGTGCCAGCAGTGAATTTCAAGCGGGGTACCAAGAGACCCAGTACTTC. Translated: CASSEFQAGYQETQYF.

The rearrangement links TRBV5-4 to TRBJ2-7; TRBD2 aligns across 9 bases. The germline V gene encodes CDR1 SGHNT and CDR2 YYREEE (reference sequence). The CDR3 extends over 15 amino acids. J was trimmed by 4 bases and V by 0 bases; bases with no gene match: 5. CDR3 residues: CASSLVAGAQYEQYF. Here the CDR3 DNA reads TGTGCCAGCAGCTTGGTAGCGGGGGCCCAATACGAGCAGTACTTC.

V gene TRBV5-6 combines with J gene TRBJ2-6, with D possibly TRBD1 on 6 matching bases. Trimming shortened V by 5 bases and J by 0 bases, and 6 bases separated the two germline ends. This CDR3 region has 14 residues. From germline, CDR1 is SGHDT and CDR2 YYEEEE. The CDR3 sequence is CASRDSSGANVLTF. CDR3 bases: TGTGCCAGCAGGGACAGCTCTGGGGCCAACGTCCTGACTTTC. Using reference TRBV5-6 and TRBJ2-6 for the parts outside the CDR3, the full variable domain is DAGVTQSPTHLIKTRGQQVTLRCSPKSGHDTVSWYQQALGQGPQFIFQYYEEEERQRGNFPDRFSGHQFPNYSSELNVNALLLGDSALYLCASRDSSGANVLTFGAGSRLTVL.

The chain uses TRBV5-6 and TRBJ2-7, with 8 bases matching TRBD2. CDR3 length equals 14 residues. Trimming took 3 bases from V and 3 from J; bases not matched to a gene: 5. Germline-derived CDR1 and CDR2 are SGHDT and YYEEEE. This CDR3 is CASSSTSELYEQYF. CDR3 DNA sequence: TGTGCCAGCAGCTCGACTAGCGAGCTCTACGAGCAGTACTTC.

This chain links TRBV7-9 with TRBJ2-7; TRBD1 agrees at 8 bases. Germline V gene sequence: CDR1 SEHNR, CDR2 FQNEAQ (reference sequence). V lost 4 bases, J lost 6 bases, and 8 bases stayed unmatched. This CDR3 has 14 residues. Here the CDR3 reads CASSSGQGRGEQYF. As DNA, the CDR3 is TGTGCCAGCAGCTCCGGACAGGGCCGGGGCGAGCAGTACTTC.

CDR3 DNA sequence: TGTGCCAGCAGCTGGACAGGGGGCGACTTTGATGAAAAACTGTTTTTT. It codes for CASSWTGGDFDEKLFF. This chain connects TRBV7-9 to TRBJ1-4; 11 bases match TRBD1. Trimming cost V 4 bases and J 6 bases; bases outside gene matches: 7. Germline V gene lookup returns CDR1 SEHNR and CDR2 FQNEAQ (reference sequence). The CDR3 spans 16 residues. The whole variable domain, filled in from reference TRBV7-9 and TRBJ1-4, reads DTGVSQNPRHKITKRGQNVTFRCDPISEHNRLYWYRQTLGQGPEFLTYFQNEAQLEKSRLLSDRFSAERPKGSFSTLEIQRTEQGDSAMYLCASSWTGGDFDEKLFFGSGTQLSVL.

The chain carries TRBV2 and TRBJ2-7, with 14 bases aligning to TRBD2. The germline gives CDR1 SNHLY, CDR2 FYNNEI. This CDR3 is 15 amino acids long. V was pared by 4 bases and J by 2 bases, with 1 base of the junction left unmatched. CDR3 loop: CASSATSGGAYEQYF. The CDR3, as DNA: TGTGCCAGCAGTGCGACTAGCGGGGGGGCCTACGAGCAGTACTTC. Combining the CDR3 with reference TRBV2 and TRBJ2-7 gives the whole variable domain EPEVTQTPSHQVTQMGQEVILRCVPISNHLYFYWYRQILGQKVEFLVSFYNNEISEKSEIFDDQFSVERPDGSNFTLKIRSTKLEDSAMYFCASSATSGGAYEQYFGPGTRLTVT.

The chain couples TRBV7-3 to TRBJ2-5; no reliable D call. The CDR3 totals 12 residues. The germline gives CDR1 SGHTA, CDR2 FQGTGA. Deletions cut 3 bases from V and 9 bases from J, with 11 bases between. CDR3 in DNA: TGTGCCAGCAGCTTTTCGTACCAGTCCCAGTACTTC. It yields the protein CASSFSYQSQYF.

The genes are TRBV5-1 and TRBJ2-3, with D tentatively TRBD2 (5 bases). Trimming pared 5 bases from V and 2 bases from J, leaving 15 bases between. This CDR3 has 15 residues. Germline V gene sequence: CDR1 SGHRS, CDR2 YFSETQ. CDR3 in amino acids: CASRPGGLATDTQYF. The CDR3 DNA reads TGCGCCAGCAGGCCTGGAGGACTGGCCACAGATACGCAGTATTTT.

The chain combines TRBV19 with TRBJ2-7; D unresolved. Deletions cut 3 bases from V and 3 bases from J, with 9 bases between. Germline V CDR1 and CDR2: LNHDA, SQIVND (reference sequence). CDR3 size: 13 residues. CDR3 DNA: TGTGCCAGTAGTATGTCCGAAAGCTACGAGCAGTACTTC. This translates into CASSMSESYEQYF.

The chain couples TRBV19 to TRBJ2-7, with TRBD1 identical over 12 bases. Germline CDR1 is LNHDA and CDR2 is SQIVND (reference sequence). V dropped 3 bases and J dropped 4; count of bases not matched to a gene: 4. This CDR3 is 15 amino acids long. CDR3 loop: CASSMGTGGQYEQYF. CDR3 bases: TGTGCCAGTAGTATGGGGACAGGGGGCCAATACGAGCAGTACTTC.

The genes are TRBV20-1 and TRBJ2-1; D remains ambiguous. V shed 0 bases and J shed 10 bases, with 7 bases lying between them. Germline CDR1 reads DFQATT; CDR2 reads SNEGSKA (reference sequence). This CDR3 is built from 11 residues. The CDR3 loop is CSARDIWEQFF. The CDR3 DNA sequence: TGCAGTGCTAGAGATATTTGGGAGCAGTTCTTC.

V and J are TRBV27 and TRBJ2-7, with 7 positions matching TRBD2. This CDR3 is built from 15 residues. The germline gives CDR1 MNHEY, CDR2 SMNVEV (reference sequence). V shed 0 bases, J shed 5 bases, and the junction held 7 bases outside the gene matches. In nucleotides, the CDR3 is TGTGCCAGCAGTTTATCGGGGGGGAGTGGCCACGAGCAGTACTTC. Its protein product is CASSLSGGSGHEQYF.

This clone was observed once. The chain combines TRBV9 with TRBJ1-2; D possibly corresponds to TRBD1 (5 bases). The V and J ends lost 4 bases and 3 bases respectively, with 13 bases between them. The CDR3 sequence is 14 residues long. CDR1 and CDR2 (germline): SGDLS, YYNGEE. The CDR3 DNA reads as TGTGCCAGCAGCCTCGCAGGGTTTGACTATGGCTACACCTTC. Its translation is CASSLAGFDYGYTF.